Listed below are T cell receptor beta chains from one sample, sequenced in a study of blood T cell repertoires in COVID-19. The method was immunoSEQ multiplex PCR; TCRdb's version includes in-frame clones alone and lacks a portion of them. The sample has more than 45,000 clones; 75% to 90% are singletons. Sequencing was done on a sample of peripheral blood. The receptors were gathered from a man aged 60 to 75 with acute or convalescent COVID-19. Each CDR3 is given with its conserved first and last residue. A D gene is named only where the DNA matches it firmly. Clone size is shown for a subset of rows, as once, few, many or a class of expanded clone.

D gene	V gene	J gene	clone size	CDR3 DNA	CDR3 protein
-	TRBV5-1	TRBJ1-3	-	TGCGCCAGCAGCATGGGACTTCAGGGAAACACCATATATTTT	CASSMGLQGNTIYF
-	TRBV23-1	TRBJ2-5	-	TGCGCCAGCAGTCAATCAGGCGGGGTTCCTGTGCCCCAAGAGACCCAGTACTTC	CASSQSGGVPVPQETQYF
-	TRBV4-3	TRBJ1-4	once	TGCGCCAGCAGCCAATTCAGGGGAGAAGCTAATGAAAAACTGTTTTTT	CASSQFRGEANEKLFF
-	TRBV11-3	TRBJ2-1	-	TGTGCCAGCAGCTTACTAACGGATGAGCAGTTCTTC	CASSLLTDEQFF
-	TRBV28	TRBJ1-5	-	TGTGCCAGCAGTCGGATACAGGGTGGCGATCAGCCCCAGCATTTT	CASSRIQGGDQPQHF
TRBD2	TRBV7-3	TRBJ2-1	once	TGTGCCAGCAGCTTCTATCAGCGGGAGGAATACAATGAGCAGTTCTTC	CASSFYQREEYNEQFF
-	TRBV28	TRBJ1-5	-	TGTGCCAGCAGTGGAGTCGCCGGGACTCTTGAGAGCAATCAGCCCCAGCATTTT	CASSGVAGTLESNQPQHF
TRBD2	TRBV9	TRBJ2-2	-	TGTGCCAGCAGCGTAGGGGCGGGAGCGAACACCGGGGAGCTGTTTTTT	CASSVGAGANTGELFF
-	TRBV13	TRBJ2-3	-	TGTGCCAGCAGCTTAGCGTTTACGGGGTTTACACTCACAGATACGCAGTATTTT	CASSLAFTGFTLTDTQYF
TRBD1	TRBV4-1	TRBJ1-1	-	TGCGCCAGCAGCCGAGTGGGACAGGGCGGGGGAAACACTGAAGCTTTCTTT	CASSRVGQGGGNTEAFF
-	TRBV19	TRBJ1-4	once	TGTGCCAGTAGTATCCGGGGGAAGAATGAAAAACTGTTTTTT	CASSIRGKNEKLFF
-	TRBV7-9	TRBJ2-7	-	TGTGCCAGCAGCTTATCTGGGGCCCACGAGCAGTACTTC	CASSLSGAHEQYF
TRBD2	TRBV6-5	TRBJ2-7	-	TGTGCCAGCAGCCGAAGCGGGACTACCTACGAGCAGTACTTC	CASSRSGTTYEQYF
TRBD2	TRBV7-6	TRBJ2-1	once	TGTGCCAGCAGCTTAACCGCGGGAGTAGGTAATGAGCAGTTCTTC	CASSLTAGVGNEQFF
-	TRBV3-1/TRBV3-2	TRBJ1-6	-	TGTGCCAGCAGCCTCGGAGATCCCATCATACATCATAATTCACCCCTCCACTTT	CASSLGDPIIHHNSPLHF
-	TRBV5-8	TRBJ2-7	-	TGTGCCAGCAGCTTGCGTACCTACGAGCAGTACTTC	CASSLRTYEQYF
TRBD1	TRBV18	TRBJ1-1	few	TGTGCCAGCTCGGGACAGGCTCGGGACACTGAAGCTTTCTTT	CASSGQARDTEAFF
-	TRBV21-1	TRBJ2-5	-	TGTGCCAGCAGCTGGCAAGGAAGGGGGGAGACCCAGTACTTC	CASSWQGRGETQYF